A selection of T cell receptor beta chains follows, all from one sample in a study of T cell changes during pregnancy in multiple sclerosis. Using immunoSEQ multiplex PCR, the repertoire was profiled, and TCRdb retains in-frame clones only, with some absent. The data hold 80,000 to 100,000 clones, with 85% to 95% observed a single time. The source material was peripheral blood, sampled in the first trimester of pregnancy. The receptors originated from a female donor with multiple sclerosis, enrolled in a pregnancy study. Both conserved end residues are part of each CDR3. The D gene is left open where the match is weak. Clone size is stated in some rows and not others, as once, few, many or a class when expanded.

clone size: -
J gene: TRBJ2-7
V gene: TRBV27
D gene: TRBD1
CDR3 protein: CASSSRDRGDEQYF
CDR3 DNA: TGTGCCAGCAGTTCCCGGGACAGGGGCGACGAGCAGTACTTC

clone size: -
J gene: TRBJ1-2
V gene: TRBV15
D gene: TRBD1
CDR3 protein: CATSRDRNPYGYTF
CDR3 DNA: TGTGCCACCAGTAGGGACAGGAACCCCTATGGCTACACCTTC

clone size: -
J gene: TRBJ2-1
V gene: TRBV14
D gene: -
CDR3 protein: CASSPPINRSPYNEQFF
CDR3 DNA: TGTGCCAGCAGCCCTCCCATCAACAGGAGCCCTTACAATGAGCAGTTCTTC

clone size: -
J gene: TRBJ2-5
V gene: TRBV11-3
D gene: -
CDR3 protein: CASSLGLNREETQYF
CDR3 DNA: TGTGCCAGCAGCTTAGGGTTAAACAGGGAAGAGACCCAGTACTTC

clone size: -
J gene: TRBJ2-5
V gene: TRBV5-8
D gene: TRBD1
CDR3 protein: CASSLFGTGGQETQYF
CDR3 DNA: TGTGCCAGCAGCTTGTTTGGGACAGGTGGCCAAGAGACCCAGTACTTC

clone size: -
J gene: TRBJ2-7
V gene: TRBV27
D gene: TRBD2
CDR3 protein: CASSSGTISSYEQYF
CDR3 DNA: TGTGCCAGCAGCTCCGGGACTATTAGCTCCTACGAGCAGTACTTC

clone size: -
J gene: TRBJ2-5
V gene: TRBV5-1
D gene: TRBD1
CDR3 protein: CASSYPGQGRGETQYF
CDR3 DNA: TGCGCCAGCAGCTACCCTGGACAGGGAAGAGGAGAGACCCAGTACTTC

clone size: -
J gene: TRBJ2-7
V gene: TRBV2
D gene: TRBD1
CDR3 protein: CASTGTADEQYF
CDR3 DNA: TGTGCCAGCACCGGGACAGCAGACGAGCAGTACTTC

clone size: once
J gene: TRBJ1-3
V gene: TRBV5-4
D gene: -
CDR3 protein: CASSGGGPGNTIYF
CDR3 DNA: TGTGCCAGCAGCGGGGGGGGGCCTGGAAACACCATATATTTT

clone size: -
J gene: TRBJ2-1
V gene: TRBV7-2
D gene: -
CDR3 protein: CASSLVPSQGNEQFF
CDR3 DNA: TGTGCCAGCAGCTTAGTACCCTCACAGGGCAATGAGCAGTTCTTC

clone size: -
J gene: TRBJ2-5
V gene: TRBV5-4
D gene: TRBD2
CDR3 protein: CASSSLGAGVVGETQYF
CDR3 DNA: TGTGCCAGCAGCTCTCTGGGAGCGGGAGTCGTTGGGGAGACCCAGTACTTC